The clone carrying this T cell receptor (beta chain) showed up just once. Its antigen remains unidentified. Only in-frame clones appear in the TCRdb table, and some are missing; sequencing was by immunoSEQ multiplex PCR. The table lists over 80,000 clones, 85% to 95% of them singletons, with around 0.44% in the top ten. The sample originates from a study of graft-versus-host responses after intestinal transplantation. The germline V gene has CDR1 SGHDT and CDR2 YYEEEE. The CDR3 sequence is 15 residues long. Deletions cut 3 bases from V and 3 bases from J, with 12 bases between. The starting material was unstimulated CD8+ T cells sorted from spleen or lymph node cells, obtained before transplant. The sequence was collected from a human donor who was the organ donor for an intestinal transplant. V and J are TRBV5-6 and TRBJ1-4, with D possibly matching TRBD1 (6 bases). In nucleotides, the CDR3 is TGTGCCAGCAGCTCGGTCGGGACACCTAATGAAAAACTGTTTTTT. Translated, it gives CASSSVGTPNEKLFF.